The sample holds a few counts of the clone carrying this T cell receptor (beta chain). No antigen is known for it. The TCRbeta library was prepared with unique molecular identifiers. TCRdb re-called the PCR reads through MiXCR, storing one row per CDR3 protein. The data show some 260,000 distinct CDR3 sequences, with about 24% seen just once and 4% to 5.5% held by the top ten. This sample is drawn from a study of T-cell reconstitution after alpha-beta-depleted transplantation in children. The CDR3 is 13 amino acids. The V end lost 7 bases, the J end lost 7 bases, and 16 bases lay between the germline ends. CDR1 and CDR2 (germline): SEHNR, FQNEAQ (reference sequence). Study results and caveats: Several hundred expanded graft clones reportedly were the source of alpha-beta T cells about two months after transplant. The study traced high day-60 TCRbeta diversity in some patients to surviving recipient T cells and thymic progenitors.

The sequencing used PBMCs, mostly from graft donor cells, collected 360 days after TCRalphabeta/CD19-depleted stem cell transplant. This clonotype was sampled from a female patient aged 2-15 years who had a stem cell transplant for congenital amegakaryocytic thrombocytopenia, so the T cells may come from the graft donor. V is TRBV7-9 and J is TRBJ2-5; D remains ambiguous. The CDR3 reads CASNHRALGTQYF. The CDR3 region has the DNA TGTGCCAGCAACCACCGAGCCCTTGGGACCCAGTACTTC.